This T cell receptor (beta chain) is from a study of cytomegalovirus exposure and HLA in healthy donors (dated by TCRdb to 2015 to 2018). With respect to the entire study: An earlier analysis of about 530 of the donors reported roughly 300 Gb of sequence data and 95 million to 140 million unique TCR beta sequences obtained from approximately 180 million T cells. All discovery cohort repertoires had been generated on a single sequencing platform. The study combined high-throughput TCR immunosequencing, statistical association of individual TCRs with disease status, and machine learning to predict cytomegalovirus infection status. In a later genetic analysis, genome-wide SNP genotypes for about three fifths of the 666 donors were used, and that subset was treated as a discovery cohort. Class I and class II HLA loci were covered by the typing at four-digit resolution. In a later analysis, previously published TCR beta repertoires from hundreds of donors were re-analyzed and high-resolution HLA genotyping was added so that TCR occurrence patterns could be studied. Because of strong linkage in the cohort, a few DR-DQ haplotypes were treated as single units for association and clustering. An early release covering 500 to 750 HLA-typed donors comprised 250 to 350 gigabases of sequencing data and approximately 85 million unique TCR sequences. On average, approximately 250,000 unique TCR beta nucleotide sequences were sequenced per donor among 350 to 400 genotyped donors of the cohort, with roughly 18% of those sequences being non-productive. Of the 300 to 450 genotyped donors, 65% to 90% fell in the genetic ancestry cluster associated with self-reported Caucasian donors. In addition to the first cohort of several hundred subjects, a separate validation cohort of 120 different subjects was used. Alongside the repertoire data, information on donor age, sex, ethnicity and CMV serostatus was compiled. Typing coverage differed by locus: A, B, C, DRB1 and DQB1 were typed in roughly 629-630 donors, DQA1 in 522, DPA1 in some 610, and DPB1 in 400 to 490. Rather than drawing on any new phenotypic data, the later analysis identified candidate immune exposures from TCR beta sequences and the way those sequences occurred across donors. The study aimed to test whether cataloging public T cell receptors could reveal signatures of past pathogen exposure. An earlier analysis of some 500 of the donors applied high-throughput TCR beta sequencing to assess whether each TCR beta V gene segment acted as functional or pseudogenic. Using immunosequencing, the study profiled T cell repertoires from fewer than 700 subjects and related those repertoires to cytomegalovirus serostatus. Findings and caveats that apply to the study as a whole: The presence/absence analyses assumed that sequencing depth was roughly uniform across donors, and that assumption may not be true. A later analysis found that HLA-associated TCR beta chains were more clonally expanded and had lower generation probabilities than equally common non-associated chains. This cohort had only TCR beta chains sequenced, and the lack of alpha or paired-chain data limited which features could be detected. Because the 87-base-pair reads could not distinguish some IMGT-functional V segments, including TRBV6-2 and TRBV6-3, those segments were excluded. Correlated functional status among segregating V segments might reflect linkage disequilibrium, but an unknown experimental factor could not be ruled out. The authors suggested that the approach could potentially be generalized to other disease states and immunological phenotypes. Cytomegalovirus status was reported to be diagnosed by the classifier with high specificity and sensitivity in both the original and validation cohorts. In a later genetic analysis, a missense DCLRE1C variant was associated with V-gene and J-gene trimming of TCR beta chains, and the association was replicated in an independent cohort. Most TCR sequences were observed very rarely across donors, whereas some public TCRs were present in many individuals. In a later genetic analysis, fewer N-insertions in productive TCRs were reported among donors in an Asian-associated ancestry cluster than the approximately 670-donor mean. An earlier analysis of 587 of the donors showed that most TCR beta V segments appeared in productive rearrangements either about 87% or about 30% of the time, which broadly matched IMGT annotations. In a later analysis, the rate of TCR association differed among HLA loci, with DRB1 alleles having the most associated TCRs and HLA-C alleles having the fewest. A later analysis found that most CMV-associated TCR beta chains appeared HLA-restricted, with HLA associations seemingly driven largely by CMV exposure. For the cohort, immune exposure information was limited to CMV serostatus. Specific HLA alleles were associated with 16,951 TCR beta sequences at a false discovery rate of 0.05 in a later analysis. Assigning TCR associations to individual alleles was difficult when HLA alleles, especially DR and DQ, strongly co-occurred. A further reported finding was that TCR beta sequences accurately predicted the HLA-A and HLA-B alleles for most subjects in the first cohort. The study listed 150 to 200 TCR beta chains as associated with cytomegalovirus. Roughly 17 rarely observed V segments, including chromosome 9 orphons, were excluded from the earlier analysis of approximately 500 of the donors because counts were too low. A group of highly shared sequence variants was considered likely to be a technical artifact of the sequencing pipeline. A few of the identified cytomegalovirus-associated TCR beta chains were confirmed in vitro to be specific for cytomegalovirus antigens. In a later analysis, several top co-occurrence clusters were reported to appear linked to parvovirus B19, influenza, CMV and Epstein-Barr virus. Because some donors lacked HLA typing at each locus, the association tests relied only on the typed subset.

Relative to germline, V is missing 6 bases and J is missing 9 bases, with 3 bases of the junction outside any gene match. Including the terminal cysteine and phenylalanine, the CDR3 comprises 12 residues. CDR3 DNA only is kept here, 36 bases in frame from base 1. CDR1 is given as MNHEY and CDR2 as SVGAGI, both from the germline V gene. The library came from the immunoSEQ multiplex PCR assay. The multiplex PCR relied on a mix of 60 forward primers for TCR Vbeta segments and 13 reverse primers for TCR Jbeta segments. A multiplex PCR assay on genomic DNA amplified the CDR3 region of rearranged TCR beta genes. On the Illumina HiSeq System, the amplified TCR beta libraries were sequenced as 87-base-pair reads. Concerning the study's data processing: Across the 500 to 850 repertoires, a later analysis counted roughly 77 million unique TCR beta chains, around 10 million of which were shared by at least two donors. Raw reads were error-corrected and collapsed into unique sequences by a nearest-neighbor algorithm in which closely related sequences were merged to remove PCR and sequencing errors. V, D and J gene segments were assigned by aligning CDR3 sequences to IMGT reference sequences. Each retained sequence needed at least a six-nucleotide match to both a V gene segment and a J gene segment. A rearrangement was called productive if the CDR3 had no stop codons and remained in frame with V and J, and every other rearrangement was called non-productive. Following IMGT convention, CDR3 was defined as the stretch from the second conserved V-encoded cysteine to the conserved J-encoded phenylalanine. In an earlier analysis of approximately 590 of the donors, sequences lacking an unambiguous match to a single V gene segment were excluded. In an earlier analysis of approximately 590 of the donors, V segments were called functional above 56.7% productive rearrangements and were called segregating when the between-donor standard deviation exceeded 5%. A statistical classification framework was developed to diagnose cytomegalovirus status using the catalog of TCR beta chain sequences. A later analysis assigned V and J genes by comparing TCR nucleotide sequences with IMGT/GENE-DB human TR gene sequences. In a later analysis, CDR3 sequences and most-parsimonious VDJ recombination scenarios were assigned using the TCRdist pipeline. In a later analysis, each TCR beta chain was defined by its CDR3 amino acid sequence together with its V-gene family, and reads without a unique V-gene family were excluded. In a later analysis, 450 to 600 highly shared, low-generation-probability nucleotide sequences were removed to address suspected cross-contamination and a sequencing artifact. In a later analysis, a clonal expansion index was calculated for each public chain from normalized within-repertoire ranks of inferred template counts. A later analysis computed generation probabilities with a VDJ recombination model fitted to out-of-frame rearrangements, and checked the results against IGoR. In a later analysis, TCR-TCR, TCR-HLA and TCR-CMV co-occurrence was scored with hypergeometric tests, and a repertoire-size bias correction was applied to TCR pairs. In a later analysis, false discovery rates were estimated by permuting HLA or CMV assignments 20 times. In a later analysis, co-occurring TCRs were grouped using DBSCAN, with TCRdist sequence similarity added in when clustering inside HLA-allele-positive subsets. Repertoires with fewer than 30,000 or more than 120,000 public chains were left out of co-occurrence clustering, as were about five repertoires with anomalous nucleotide sharing. Sourced from immuneACCESS, this table was stored by TCRdb with only in-frame sequences that have V and J called. A share of the clones is absent; for the studies checked, an unresolved V gene accounts for under half, and the remainder has no known explanation. That table is the source of V, J and clone size, and D and trimming were worked out from the DNA. Recorded for this sample are about 100,000 clones; over 65% of them occurred a single time. The top ten constitute approximately 0.83% of the sample.

The cohort was made up of roughly 670 healthy bone marrow donors. Cohort members were all nominally healthy when sampled, although unrecorded immune exposures were likely present. The donor tested CMV seronegative, placing the donor among the 350 or so seronegative members of the cohort. A peripheral blood sample was collected from each donor, and TCR beta sequencing was performed on peripheral blood mononuclear cells. The Qiagen DNeasy Blood Extraction Kit was used to extract genomic DNA from the blood cell samples. Concerning this clone: Its antigen has not been determined. The record has no base qualities; no much larger clone is one base away.

The V and J segments used are TRBV6-5 and TRBJ2-2; 8 junctional bases match TRBD1. This clonotype was obtained from a woman aged 60 to 75 in good health and CMV-seronegative. The sample comprised PBMCs. The encoded CDR3 is CASRRQGWELFF. The DNA sequence follows: TGTGCCAGCAGAAGACAGGGGTGGGAGCTGTTTTTT.